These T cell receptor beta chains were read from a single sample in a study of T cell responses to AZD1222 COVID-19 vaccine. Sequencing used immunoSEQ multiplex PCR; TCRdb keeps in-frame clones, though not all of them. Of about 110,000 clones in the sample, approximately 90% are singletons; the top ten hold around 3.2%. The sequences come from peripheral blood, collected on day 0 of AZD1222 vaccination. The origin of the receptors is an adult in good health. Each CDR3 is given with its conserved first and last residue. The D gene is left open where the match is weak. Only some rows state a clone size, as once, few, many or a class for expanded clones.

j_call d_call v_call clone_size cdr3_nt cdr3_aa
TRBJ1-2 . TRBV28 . TGTGCCAGCAGTCCCCCCCGGGGGGCGAACTATGGCTACACCTTC CASSPPRGANYGYTF
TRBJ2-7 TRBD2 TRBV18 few TGTGCCAGCTCACCAGGTAGCGGGGGGCCGGGAGCCGAGCAGTACTTC CASSPGSGGPGAEQYF
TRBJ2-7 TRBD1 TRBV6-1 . TGTGCCAGCAGTGAGGGACAGGGAACCGAGCAGTACTTC CASSEGQGTEQYF
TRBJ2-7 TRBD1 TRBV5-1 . TGCGCCAGCAGCTTCCTTGGGGACAGGACCTACGAGCAGTACTTC CASSFLGDRTYEQYF
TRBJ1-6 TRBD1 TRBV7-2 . TGTGCCAGCAGCTCTTCGGGACAGACAAATTCACCCCTCCACTTT CASSSSGQTNSPLHF
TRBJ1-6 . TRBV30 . TGTGCCTGGAGTGTACTGGAATATAGTTCACCCCTCCACTTT CAWSVLEYSSPLHF
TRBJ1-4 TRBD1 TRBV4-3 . TGCGCCAGCAGCCAAGGGCCGGGACAGGGTAATGAAAAACTGTTTTTT CASSQGPGQGNEKLFF
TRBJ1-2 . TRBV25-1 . TGTGCCAGCAGGGGCGGCGGGCACAGAGGTGATGGCTACACCTTC CASRGGGHRGDGYTF
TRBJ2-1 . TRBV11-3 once TGTGCCAGCAGCTTGTGGGGTTATGAGCAGTTCTTC CASSLWGYEQFF
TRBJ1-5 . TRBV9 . TGTGCCAGCAGCCCCTACAGGGACGGACAGCCCCAGCATTTT CASSPYRDGQPQHF
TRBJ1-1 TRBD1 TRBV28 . TGTGCCAGCATCGACAGGGTCATGAACACTGAAGCTTTCTTT CASIDRVMNTEAFF
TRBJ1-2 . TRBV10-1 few TGCGCCAGCAGTGATCTGCTGCCGCTTGACTTCTATGGCTACACCTTC CASSDLLPLDFYGYTF
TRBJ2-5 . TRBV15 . TGTGCCACCAGCAGAGATGAAGGGGCTGAAGAGACCCAGTACTTC CATSRDEGAEETQYF
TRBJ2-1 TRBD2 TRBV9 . TGTGCCAGCAGCGGCGGGACTAGCTTAGGTGAGCAGTTCTTC CASSGGTSLGEQFF
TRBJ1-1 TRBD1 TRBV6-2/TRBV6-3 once TGTGCCAGCAGTTATCAGGACAGGCGGACTGAAGCTTTCTTT CASSYQDRRTEAFF
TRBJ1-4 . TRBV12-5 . TGTGCTAGTGGTTCCGGGTCAGGGGAAAAACTGTTTTTT CASGSGSGEKLFF
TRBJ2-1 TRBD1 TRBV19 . TGTGCCAGTAGTCAGTTAGGACAGGGGCACAATGAGCAGTTCTTC CASSQLGQGHNEQFF
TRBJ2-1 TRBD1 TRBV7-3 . TGTGCCAGCAGCTCCAGACAGGGCAACTCCTACAATGAGCAGTTCTTC CASSSRQGNSYNEQFF
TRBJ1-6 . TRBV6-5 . TGTGCCAGCAGACTACAGGCGGCACCCCTCCACTTT CASRLQAAPLHF
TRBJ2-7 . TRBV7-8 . TGTGCCAGCAGCTTAGAACGCCCGGCCAGGCAGTACTTC CASSLERPARQYF
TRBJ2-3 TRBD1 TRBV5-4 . TGTGCCAGCAGCCGGGACAGTCCTAGCACAGATACGCAGTATTTT CASSRDSPSTDTQYF
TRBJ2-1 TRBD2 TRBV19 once TGTGCCAGTAGTATAGGCGGGAGGAATGAGCAGTTCTTC CASSIGGRNEQFF
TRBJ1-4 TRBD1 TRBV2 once TGTGCCAGCAGTGAATTGACGGGACAGGATGAAAAACTGTTTTTT CASSELTGQDEKLFF
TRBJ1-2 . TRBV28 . TGTGCCAGCAGGGGAGGGCCTCAACGGGACATCTATGGCTACACCTTC CASRGGPQRDIYGYTF
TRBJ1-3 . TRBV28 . TGTGCCAGCCGGGGCCCGTTCTCTGGAAACACCATATATTTT CASRGPFSGNTIYF